This T cell receptor beta chain appears in the sequencing data of a study of blood T cell repertoires in COVID-19. Study information: COVID-19 samples, acute and convalescent, were from the United States, Italy and Spain. PBMCs, B-cell-depleted T cells, or T cells were the source of the cDNA or gDNA that made up the material.

Per the authors' pipeline: Estimated nucleated cell counts came from reference gene primer amplification. TCRdb's copy holds only in-frame clones and misses some; the assay was immunoSEQ multiplex PCR. V, J and clone size are taken as reported in that table, and D and trimming were inferred from the DNA itself. Of some 350,000 clones detected, approximately 86% appear once; the ten largest clones hold over 2.5%. V shed 4 bases, J shed 4 bases, and the junction held 9 bases outside the gene matches. The germline gives CDR1 SGHDT, CDR2 YYEEEE. This CDR3 is built from 18 residues. This clone was detected only a few times.

Input material: peripheral blood. The source is a human donor in a cohort sampled during active COVID-19. The V gene is TRBV5-6, the J gene TRBJ2-6, with TRBD1 matching over 12 bases. The CDR3 nucleotides read TGTGCCAGCAGCGAACCGGGACAGGGGGCGGAAGGGGCCAACGTCCTGACTTTC. This encodes CASSEPGQGAEGANVLTF.